This T cell receptor (beta chain) was identified in a study of blood T cell repertoires in COVID-19. Whole-study context: Acute and convalescent COVID-19 samples came from the United States, Italy and Spain. Sources were T cells, B-cell-depleted T cells, or PBMCs; the material itself was cDNA or gDNA.

Original data processing: The authors estimated nucleated cell counts from reference gene primer amplification. TCRdb's copy holds only in-frame clones and misses some; the assay was immunoSEQ multiplex PCR. The V and J calls and clone size were taken over from that table, and D and trimming were inferred from the DNA. The sample has about 160,000 clones; 85% are singletons. There are 15 residues in the CDR3. V lost 3 bases and J lost 4; bases outside the gene matches: 4. The germline V gene encodes CDR1 LNHDA and CDR2 SQIVND (reference sequence). Sequences were obtained from peripheral blood. The genes are TRBV19 and TRBJ2-3; 10 nucleotides line up with TRBD2. This TCR derives from a man in his forties with acute or convalescent COVID-19. Written as DNA, the CDR3 is TGTGCCAGTAGTATTCCAGGGACTAGCGCAGATACGCAGTATTTT. Amino acid sequence: CASSIPGTSADTQYF.